This T cell receptor beta chain was identified in a study of blood T cell repertoires in COVID-19. Study summary: The study drew acute and convalescent COVID-19 samples from the United States, Italy and Spain. PBMCs, B-cell-depleted T cells, or T cells were the source of the cDNA or gDNA that made up the material.

Per germline, CDR1 SGHTA and CDR2 FQGTGA. This CDR3 has 15 amino acids. V shed 3 bases and J shed 3 bases, with 14 bases lying between them. Methods used by the authors: Reference gene primer amplification in the assay estimated nucleated cell counts. Data came from immunoSEQ multiplex PCR; TCRdb stores just in-frame clones and leaves some out. V and J calls and clone size are given by that table; D and trimming were obtained from the DNA. Among about 270,000 clones, around 81% were seen once, and the ten largest hold about 2.9%. The receptor was derived from a woman aged 60-75 years with active or convalescent COVID-19. The chain carries TRBV7-3 and TRBJ2-5; tentative D call: TRBD2 (6 bases). Sequencing input: peripheral blood. The CDR3 coding sequence is TGTGCCAGCAGCTTTAATGGCGGGGCCGAAGAGACCCAGTACTTC. This sequence encodes CASSFNGGAEETQYF.